This TCR beta chain is from a study of liver allograft versus peripheral blood T cells. The wider study: Within transplanted livers, the T cell receptor repertoires were examined and compared against the repertoires present in the peripheral blood of liver transplant recipients.

This CDR3 spans 12 amino acids. With 5 bases removed from V and 5 bases from J, the gap between germline ends came to 9 bases. CDR1 is MGHDK and CDR2 is SYGVNS in the germline V gene. A single record per CDR3 protein comes from TCRdb applying MiXCR to the reads. Of around 8,600 distinct CDR3 sequences in the sample, 19% are singletons; the top ten hold roughly 24%. Study-wide points: Intragraft T cell receptor repertoires of liver allografts were reported to differ from peripheral blood repertoires.

This clonotype was counted between two and nine times. Its target is unknown. This TCR was recovered from a human patient who had a liver transplant. Some T cells may be graft donor cells. The chain carries TRBV25-1 and TRBJ1-2, with D perhaps matching TRBD1 (5 bases). The CDR3 DNA reads as TGTGCCAGCAGTCGAGGGACGTATGGCTACACCTTC. Its protein product is CASSRGTYGYTF.